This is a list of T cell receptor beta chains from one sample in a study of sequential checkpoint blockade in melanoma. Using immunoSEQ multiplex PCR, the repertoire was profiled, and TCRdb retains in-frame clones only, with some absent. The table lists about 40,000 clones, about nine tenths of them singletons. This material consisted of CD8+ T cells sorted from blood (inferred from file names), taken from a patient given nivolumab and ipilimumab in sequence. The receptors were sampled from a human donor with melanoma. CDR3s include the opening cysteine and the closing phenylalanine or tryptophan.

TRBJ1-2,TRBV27,CASSLGDSQSYTF
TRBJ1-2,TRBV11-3,CASSSGQSRANYGYTF
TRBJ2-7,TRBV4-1,CASSQDPGRGFFNEQYF
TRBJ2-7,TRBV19,CASSIVPSSYEQYF
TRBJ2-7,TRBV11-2,CASSFGAGVYEQYF
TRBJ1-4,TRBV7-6,CASSHGYLEAANEKLFF
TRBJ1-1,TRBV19,CASTGDLSMNTEAFF
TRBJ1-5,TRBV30,CAWSVLQGLSQPQHF
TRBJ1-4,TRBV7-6,CASSLGLNEKLFF
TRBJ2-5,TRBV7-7,CASSLRHDFQETQYF
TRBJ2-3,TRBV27,CASSKGGDTQYF
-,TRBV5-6,CASSLGVRGYEQYF
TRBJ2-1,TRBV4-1,CASSQRLAGVEQFF
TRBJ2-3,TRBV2,CAILPGLAGDTQYF